The 22 T cell receptor beta chains listed next were all sequenced from one sample in a study of T cells in Graves' hyperthyroidism and ophthalmopathy. RNA transcripts yielded amplified TCR beta CDR3 regions. TCR CDR3 underwent first-round RT-PCR with the HTBI primer set. TCRdb recomputed calls from the multiplex PCR reads with MiXCR, one row per CDR3 protein. This sample has approximately 710,000 distinct CDR3 sequences, with roughly 17% found just once. The sample taken for sequencing was blood. The origin of the receptors is a man in his fifties or sixties with Graves' hyperthyroidism.

The rearrangement uses TRBV2 and TRBJ2-3; the D gene is possibly TRBD2 (5 bases). V gave up 4 bases and J gave up 3 bases, with 14 bases separating them. This CDR3 is 15 amino acids long. From germline, CDR1 is SNHLY and CDR2 FYNNEI. This CDR3 reads CASSAGNYRTDTQYF. Written as DNA, the CDR3 is TGTGCCAGCAGTGCGGGGAATTATAGGACAGATACGCAGTATTTT.

This clonotype came up many times. The J gene is TRBJ2-7, the V gene TRBV6-5; no clear D. Germline CDR1 is MNHEY and CDR2 is SVGAGI. The CDR3 contains 14 residues. V was pared by 2 bases and J by 2 bases, with 10 bases between. DNA of the CDR3: TGTGCCAGCAGTTACGGTTCAGAAGCCTACGAGCAGTACTTC. Its protein is CASSYGSEAYEQYF.

The chain uses TRBV20-1 and TRBJ2-7, with 10 bases fitting TRBD1. Per the germline V gene, CDR1 is DFQATT and CDR2 is SNEGSKA (reference sequence). The CDR3 consists of 16 residues. With 0 bases clipped from V and 0 bases from J, the junction kept 5 bases outside the gene matches. The CDR3 sequence: CSARDEGQGSSYEQYF. As DNA, the CDR3 is TGCAGTGCTAGAGATGAGGGACAGGGGAGCTCCTACGAGCAGTACTTC.

This clonotype was counted many times. The V and J genes are TRBV12-3 or TRBV12-4 and TRBJ1-1; unclear D gene. The CDR3 has 11 amino acids. Trimming shortened V by 6 bases and J by 11 bases, and 13 bases separated the two germline ends. The CDR3 DNA sequence: TGTGCCAGCAGCGACGGTATTAGGGCTTTCTTT. It yields the protein CASSDGIRAFF.

This clonotype was seen more than once but under ten times. Written as DNA, the CDR3 is TGTGCCAGCAGCTCGAACCTCCTAGCGAGTGCTAGCACAGATACGCAGTATTTT. It specifies CASSSNLLASASTDTQYF. This chain connects TRBV7-9 to TRBJ2-3, with D perhaps matching TRBD2 (6 bases). CDR1 and CDR2 (germline): SEHNR, FQNEAQ (reference sequence). Trimming cost V 4 bases and J 0 bases, with 20 bases left between them. The CDR3 is 18 residues long. Full variable domain (remainder filled in from reference TRBV7-9 and TRBJ2-3): DTGVSQNPRHKITKRGQNVTFRCDPISEHNRLYWYRQTLGQGPEFLTYFQNEAQLEKSRLLSDRFSAERPKGSFSTLEIQRTEQGDSAMYLCASSSNLLASASTDTQYFGPGTRLTVL.

The chain is built from TRBV6-1 and TRBJ2-3; 10 positions agree with TRBD2. Germline V gene lookup returns CDR1 MNHNS and CDR2 SASEGT. The V segment lost 7 bases and the J segment 6 bases; nucleotides outside the gene matches: 4. There are 13 residues in the CDR3. The CDR3 spells CASKPSGSDTQYF. In nucleotides, the CDR3 is TGTGCCAGCAAACCTAGCGGGAGTGATACGCAGTATTTT.

There are many counts of this clonotype. J is TRBJ2-1 and V is TRBV11-2; 9 bases match TRBD2. V shed 1 base and J 7 bases; nucleotides not matched to a gene: 14. Germline V gene lookup returns CDR1 SGHAT and CDR2 FQNNGV. The CDR3 has 18 amino acids. In DNA, the CDR3 is TGTGCCAGCAGCTTAGGAAAGGTGGGCGGGAGGGCCTGGAATGAGCAGTTCTTC. As protein: CASSLGKVGGRAWNEQFF.

This clonotype was seen more than once but under ten times. This clone may be a read error of a much larger clone one base away. The chain has TRBV7-2 and TRBJ2-7; 7 nucleotides line up with TRBD1. The V segment lost 5 bases and the J segment 0 bases; nucleotides outside the gene matches: 4. This CDR3 region has 14 residues. CDR1 and CDR2 from the germline V gene are SGHTA and FQGNSA. The CDR3 nucleotides read TGTACCAGCAGCCACCGGGACAGCTCCTACGAGCAGTACTTC. Its protein is CTSSHRDSSYEQYF.

This clonotype was observed once. The chain recombines TRBV30 with TRBJ2-4; a possible D gene is TRBD2 (6 bases). Germline lookup yields CDR1 GTSNPN and CDR2 SVGIG (reference sequence). The CDR3 extends over 15 amino acids. The V gene lost 3 bases and the J gene lost 0 bases, with 12 bases spanning the gap. The CDR3: CAWRPTGVAKNIQYF. The CDR3 DNA is TGTGCCTGGAGGCCAACGGGGGTAGCCAAAAACATTCAGTACTTC.

The chain joins TRBV6-1 to TRBJ1-3, with D hard to call. Trimming left V 3 bases short and J 3 bases short, with 6 bases between. Germline-derived CDR1 and CDR2 are MNHNS and SASEGT. The CDR3 has 13 residues. The CDR3 loop is CASSDPFGNTIYF. For the CDR3, the DNA is TGTGCCAGCAGTGATCCATTTGGAAACACCATATATTTT.

This clonotype was seen at least ten times. Sequence at one end of the junction differs from germline and may be a read error. The chain has TRBV2 and TRBJ1-5, with 9 bases matching TRBD1. The CDR3 contains 19 residues. Germline loops: CDR1 SNHLY, CDR2 FYNNEI. The CDR3 sequence is CASSEVNRGPESWNQPQHF. CDR3 DNA sequence: TGTGCCAGCAGCGAAGTCAACAGGGGGCCGGAATCTTGGAATCAGCCCCAGCATTTT.

The V gene is TRBV30, the J gene TRBJ1-5, with a possible D match to TRBD1 (5 bases). V was trimmed by 2 bases and J by 4 bases, leaving 9 bases between them. CDR1 is GTSNPN and CDR2 is SVGIG in the germline V gene (reference sequence). This CDR3 has 13 residues. The CDR3, as DNA: TGTGCCTGGAGTTGGGGGGTAAATCAGCCCCAGCATTTT. This sequence encodes CAWSWGVNQPQHF.

At least ten counts were recorded for this clonotype. The chain has TRBV27 and TRBJ2-2, with D possibly matching TRBD1 (7 bases). There are 15 residues in the CDR3. V dropped 5 bases and J dropped 0 bases, with 10 bases sitting between them. CDR1 MNHEY and CDR2 SMNVEV come from the germline V gene (reference sequence). This CDR3 reads CASSLRGANTGELFF. CDR3 coding DNA: TGTGCCAGCAGTCTCAGGGGGGCGAACACCGGGGAGCTGTTTTTT.

The chain employs TRBV3-1 and TRBJ2-3; D may be TRBD1 or TRBD2 (5 bases each). The CDR3 is 13 amino acids. V lost 5 bases and J 4 bases, leaving 10 bases between the germline ends. Germline assignment: CDR1 LGHDT and CDR2 YNNKEL (reference sequence). CDR3 loop: CASSGVGADTQYF. In nucleotides, the CDR3 is TGTGCCAGCAGCGGGGTGGGGGCAGATACGCAGTATTTT.

This clonotype has only a few counts. The chain joins TRBV4-3 to TRBJ2-3; TRBD1 is a possible D gene (6 bases). Germline CDR1 is LGHNA and CDR2 is YSLEER. Between the trimmed V and J ends, which lost 4 bases and 1 base, there was a span of 12 bases. The CDR3 has 15 amino acids. CDR3 residues: CASSPRDIRTDTQYF. As DNA, the CDR3 is TGCGCCAGCAGCCCCCGGGACATACGCACAGATACGCAGTATTTT.

This clonotype was observed a handful of times. The chain is built from TRBV30 and TRBJ1-2; the D is unclear. The CDR3 is made up of 14 amino acids. The germline V and J ends were trimmed by 1 base and 6 bases, with 15 bases remaining between them. The germline V gene encodes CDR1 GTSNPN and CDR2 SVGIG (reference sequence). CDR3 residues: CAWSEAGEANGYTF. Here the CDR3 DNA reads TGTGCCTGGAGTGAAGCTGGGGAAGCCAATGGCTACACCTTC.

This rearrangement joins TRBV10-1 to TRBJ2-1, with D uncertain. From germline, CDR1 is WNHNN and CDR2 SYGVQD (reference sequence). V was trimmed by 2 bases and J by 9 bases, leaving 11 bases between them. The CDR3 contains 13 residues. Here the CDR3 DNA reads TGCGCCAGCAGTGAGACCCCCTCTAGTGAGCAGTTCTTC. It is translated as CASSETPSSEQFF.

This clonotype was recorded many times. This chain links TRBV20-1 with TRBJ1-1; 7 nucleotides agree with TRBD1. The CDR3 length is 15 residues. V shed 1 base, J shed 0 bases, and the junction held 5 bases outside the gene matches. Germline CDR1 is DFQATT and CDR2 is SNEGSKA (reference sequence). The chain's CDR3 is CSARGQGPMNTEAFF. The CDR3, as DNA: TGCAGTGCTAGAGGACAGGGTCCCATGAACACTGAAGCTTTCTTT.

The V and J genes are TRBV10-3 and TRBJ2-7; 10 bases align to TRBD1. Looked up from germline, CDR1 is ENHRY and CDR2 is SYGVKD. Trimming took 10 bases from V and 6 from J; bases not matched to a gene: 12. The CDR3 consists of 14 residues. The CDR3 loop reads CATGSVGQGTEQYF. DNA for the CDR3: TGTGCCACCGGGTCCGTGGGACAGGGGACCGAGCAGTACTTC.

There are a few counts of this clonotype. The chain employs TRBV4-3 and TRBJ2-2, with TRBD2 matching over 9 bases. V trimming: 0 bases; J trimming: 7 bases; junction bases outside the gene matches: 9. The CDR3 consists of 17 residues. In germline, CDR1 is LGHNA, CDR2 YSLEER. As DNA, the CDR3 is TGCGCCAGCAGCCAAGATCTGGTTAGCGGGGGTGGCGGGGAGCTGTTTTTT. The encoded protein is CASSQDLVSGGGGELFF.

This clonotype was found many times. The genes are TRBV7-2 and TRBJ2-3, with a tentative D call TRBD2 (5 bases). In germline, CDR1 is SGHTA, CDR2 FQGNSA. V was pared by 5 bases and J by 2 bases, with 14 bases between. The CDR3 loop spans 15 amino acids. The DNA of the CDR3 is TGTGCCAGCAGCCCCGGTCAGCGGTTCACAGATACGCAGTATTTT. Amino acids: CASSPGQRFTDTQYF.

This clonotype was seen a few times. V is TRBV28 and J is TRBJ1-5; D is undetermined. V lost 7 bases to trimming and J lost 6 bases, with 10 bases between them. From germline, CDR1 is MDHEN and CDR2 SYDVKM. This CDR3 spans 12 amino acids. The CDR3 nucleotides read TGTGCCAGCAATGCGCGGGGTCAGCCCCAGCATTTT. The encoded protein is CASNARGQPQHF.